The next 10 T cell receptor beta chains were all read from a single sample in a study of cytomegalovirus exposure and HLA in healthy donors. Researchers ran the PCR with 60 Vbeta and 13 Jbeta primers. Repertoires were generated with immunoSEQ multiplex PCR, while TCRdb's copy carries only in-frame clones and drops some. The table shows about 130,000 clones, with 8% to 11% occurring only once. The sample taken for sequencing was PBMCs. These receptors all stem from a woman under 30 in good health and CMV-seropositive.

In its sample, this clone was seen a few times. J is TRBJ1-2 and V is TRBV9, with D possibly matching TRBD1 (5 bases). This CDR3 has 12 residues. Trimming pared 2 bases from V and 7 bases from J, leaving 9 bases between. Germline values: CDR1 SGDLS, CDR2 YYNGEE. The CDR3 DNA follows: TGTGCCAGCAGCGTGGTGGGGGGTGGCTACACCTTC. This sequence encodes CASSVVGGGYTF.

This chain connects TRBV9 to TRBJ1-2, with 8 bases that match TRBD1. Germline V gene sequence: CDR1 SGDLS, CDR2 YYNGEE. With 0 bases clipped from V and 5 bases from J, the junction kept 12 bases outside the gene matches. This CDR3 has 17 residues. CDR3 DNA sequence: TGTGCCAGCAGCGTAGGGTCGGGAGAGGACAGGGCATATGGCTACACCTTC. Translation gives CASSVGSGEDRAYGYTF.

Only a few counts were recorded for this clone. Given a far larger clone just one base away, this is likely a sequencing read error. V gene TRBV6-5 combines with J gene TRBJ1-1; D may be TRBD1 (5 bases). Trimming pared 6 bases from V and 1 base from J, leaving 9 bases between. Looked up from germline, CDR1 is MNHEY and CDR2 is SVGAGI. This CDR3 is 13 amino acids long. For the CDR3, the DNA is TGTGCCAGCAGCTTCACAGGGAACACTGAAGCTTTCTTT. Translating gives CASSFTGNTEAFF.

The V and J genes are TRBV7-2 and TRBJ2-1; 13 bases map to TRBD2. The trim removed 5 bases at V and 0 bases at J, leaving 10 bases unmatched. CDR1 and CDR2 from the germline V gene are SGHTA and FQGNSA. The CDR3 consists of 19 residues. In nucleotides, the CDR3 is TGTGCCAGCAGCAAAAGACTAGCGGGAGGTCCGAGCTCCTACAATGAGCAGTTCTTC. The encoded protein is CASSKRLAGGPSSYNEQFF.

This clone was picked up a small number of times. The rearrangement uses TRBV2 and TRBJ1-5; D possibly corresponds to TRBD1 (6 bases). Trimming took 3 bases from V and 7 from J, leaving 16 bases between them. Germline V gene lookup returns CDR1 SNHLY and CDR2 FYNNEI. This CDR3 region has 15 residues. The CDR3 DNA reads as TGTGCCAGCAGTGAGGGGGGGCTGGTTGGCCAGCCCCAGCATTTT. The encoded protein is CASSEGGLVGQPQHF.

This clone was seen a few times. V gene TRBV6-6 combines with J gene TRBJ2-5, with 11 bases matching TRBD1. The better agreement between TRBJ2-7 and the DNA end casts doubt on the J call. This CDR3 contains 14 residues. CDR1 and CDR2 (germline): MNHNY, SVGAGI (reference sequence). The CDR3 sequence is CASAGTGGHYEQYF. CDR3 DNA sequence: TGTGCCAGCGCCGGGACAGGGGGACACTACGAGCAGTACTTC.

J is TRBJ2-7 and V is TRBV4-1, with 11 positions matching TRBD2. J gave up 6 bases and V 3 bases, and 16 bases lay outside the gene matches. CDR3 length: 18 amino acids. Germline values: CDR1 MGHRA, CDR2 YSYEKL. CDR3 protein: CASSQALAGVVKWREQYF. As DNA, the CDR3 is TGCGCCAGCAGCCAGGCACTAGCGGGAGTCGTGAAATGGCGCGAGCAGTACTTC.

In its sample, this clone ranks as medium-sized (0.01 to 0.1%). This chain links TRBV6-6 with TRBJ2-1; the match to TRBD2 covers 8 bases. This CDR3 has 14 amino acids. Germline values: CDR1 MNHNY, CDR2 SVGAGI (reference sequence). Trimming took 6 bases from V and 7 from J; bases not matched to a gene: 8. The CDR3 coding sequence is TGTGCCAGCAGGGAAGAGCGGGAGAAGAATGAGCAGTTCTTC. Translation gives CASREEREKNEQFF.

In this sample, this clone turned up a few times. The V and J genes are TRBV6-5 and TRBJ1-1; 7 bases are a match to TRBD1. Germline CDR1 MNHEY, CDR2 SVGAGI. V lost 6 bases to trimming and J lost 4 bases; unmatched junction nucleotides: 11. The CDR3 sequence is 15 residues long. CDR3 loop: CASRPPTGYGTEAFF. For the CDR3, the DNA is TGTGCCAGCAGGCCCCCGACAGGGTACGGCACTGAAGCTTTCTTT.

The chain has TRBV6-5 and TRBJ2-5, with 10 bases aligning to TRBD1. J lost 5 bases, V lost 6 bases, and 9 bases had no gene match. This CDR3 has 15 amino acids. Germline lookup yields CDR1 MNHEY and CDR2 SVGAGI. This CDR3 reads CASRAETGGLETQYF. CDR3 coding DNA: TGTGCCAGCAGAGCCGAGACAGGGGGCTTGGAGACCCAGTACTTC.